The present T cell receptor (beta chain) was sequenced within a study of cytomegalovirus exposure and HLA in healthy donors. Study-level results: A later analysis by the authors found several of the most significant clusters apparently linked to common viral pathogens. It was assumed in the presence/absence analyses that sequencing depth was roughly uniform across donors. The study recorded fewer than 200 TCR beta chains that were cytomegalovirus-associated.

Germline CDR1 is SGDLS and CDR2 is YYNGEE. Trimming removed 3 bases from V and 8 bases from J; junction bases left unmatched: 10. This CDR3 is built from 16 residues. Concerning this clone: Antigen unknown.

The study ran its PCR with 60 Vbeta and 13 Jbeta primers. Assay used: immunoSEQ multiplex PCR; TCRdb lists only in-frame clones, some missing. The repertoire holds about 55,000 clones, with about 82% as singletons. Sequencing was carried out using PBMCs. V is TRBV9 and J is TRBJ2-1; 11 nucleotides match TRBD2. The sequence derives from a man aged 25 to 40 in good health and CMV-seronegative. CDR3 nucleotides: TGTGCCAGCAGCGCCCTTAGCGGGGGGGCCGTGTATGAGCAGTTCTTC. Encoded protein: CASSALSGGAVYEQFF.